These 14 T cell receptor beta chains originate from one sample sequenced in a study of Graves' ophthalmopathy and Graves' hyperthyroidism. Amplified material comprised TCR beta CDR3 regions derived from RNA transcripts. Scientists carried out first-round RT-PCR using HTBI primers and then a second-round multiplex PCR. One entry per CDR3 protein results from TCRdb running MiXCR on the multiplex PCR reads. The table lists about 210,000 distinct CDR3 sequences, 25% to 30% of them singletons, with 9.1% in the top ten. Sequencing was done on a sample of peripheral blood. These receptors were collected from a man in his forties or fifties with Graves' ophthalmopathy.

This clonotype was seen ten or more times. The chain joins TRBV3-1 to TRBJ2-5, with 9 nucleotides matching TRBD2. Unmatched junction bases numbered 4, after V lost 3 bases and J lost 2 bases. This CDR3 comprises 15 residues. Germline-derived CDR1 and CDR2 are LGHDT and YNNKEL (reference sequence). The DNA for the CDR3 is TGTGCCAGCAGCCAGGCTAGCGGGGAACAAGAGACCCAGTACTTC. This sequence encodes CASSQASGEQETQYF.

This clonotype has ten or more counts. V usage is TRBV5-1 and J usage is TRBJ2-5, with D unresolved. The CDR3 runs 14 residues. Deletions cut 2 bases from V and 1 base from J, with 9 bases between. The germline gives CDR1 SGHRS, CDR2 YFSETQ. The DNA for the CDR3 is TGCGCCAGCAGCTTCGGCCAGTCCCAAGAGACCCAGTACTTC. Its protein product is CASSFGQSQETQYF.

This clonotype was seen many times. The CDR3 DNA sequence: TGTGCCAGCAGTTACTCGCGTGGACTAGCTAACGTCCTGACTTTC. This sequence encodes CASSYSRGLANVLTF. The chain has TRBV6-2 or TRBV6-3 and TRBJ2-6, with TRBD2 identical over 8 bases. CDR1 is MNHEY, CDR2 SVGEGT, per germline. With 0 bases clipped from V and 10 bases from J, the junction kept 5 bases outside the gene matches. The CDR3 is 15 amino acids.

V gene TRBV28 combines with J gene TRBJ1-1, with a possible D match to TRBD1 (6 bases). V gave up 5 bases and J gave up 8 bases, with 12 bases separating them. The germline V gene encodes CDR1 MDHEN and CDR2 SYDVKM. This CDR3 has 12 residues. CDR3 residues: CASSRGGGEAFF. The CDR3 DNA sequence: TGTGCCAGCAGTAGGGGGGGAGGGGAAGCTTTCTTT.

CDR3 DNA sequence: TGTGCCAGCAAGAATTCACAGGGCCTAAACACCGGGGAGCTGTTTTTT. As protein: CASKNSQGLNTGELFF. The chain uses TRBV12-3 or TRBV12-4 and TRBJ2-2; perhaps TRBD1 as D (6 bases). The CDR3 spans 16 residues. Between the trimmed V and J ends, which lost 7 bases and 2 bases, there was a span of 17 bases.

The chain's CDR3 is CSAITGFGTEAFF. CDR3 DNA: TGCAGCGCCATAACAGGGTTTGGCACTGAAGCTTTCTTT. The chain carries TRBV29-1 and TRBJ1-1; weak D call: TRBD1 (6 bases). Looked up from germline, CDR1 is SQVTM and CDR2 is ANQGSEA. This CDR3 contains 13 residues. Trimming cost V 7 bases and J 4 bases, with 16 bases left between them.

The rearrangement links TRBV11-3 to TRBJ1-1; D is unresolved. In germline, CDR1 is SGHNT, CDR2 YENEEA. The CDR3 contains 13 residues. V lost 4 bases and J 2 bases, leaving 8 bases between the germline ends. The CDR3 spells CASSYLYNTEAFF. The CDR3 DNA reads TGTGCCAGCAGCTACTTATATAACACTGAAGCTTTCTTT.

The chain recombines TRBV6-2 or TRBV6-3 with TRBJ2-7; unclear D gene. Trimming removed 2 bases at V and 0 bases at J, with 8 bases between. Per germline, CDR1 MNHEY and CDR2 SVGEGT. The CDR3 has 14 residues. The CDR3 region is CASSYGPASYEQYF. The CDR3 region has the DNA TGTGCCAGCAGTTACGGCCCAGCCTCCTACGAGCAGTACTTC.

This chain joins TRBV28 and TRBJ1-2; no firm D call. Trimming removed 8 bases from V and 7 bases from J, with 11 bases in between. The germline CDR1 and CDR2 sequences are MDHEN and SYDVKM. The CDR3 loop spans 11 amino acids. Written as DNA, the CDR3 is TGTGCCAGCGGTCGGGAGGGTGGCTACACCTTC. It is translated as CASGREGGYTF.

This clonotype came up many times. The chain is built from TRBV4-1 and TRBJ2-6, with 10 bases lining up with TRBD1. From germline, CDR1 is MGHRA and CDR2 YSYEKL. Germline trimming cut 1 base from V and 0 bases from J; bases unmatched to any gene: 9. The length of the CDR3 is 20 residues. CDR3 DNA: TGCGCCAGCAGCCAAGTTACGGGGACAGGGGCGGCCTCTGGGGCCAACGTCCTGACTTTC. Its translation: CASSQVTGTGAASGANVLTF.

This clonotype was observed at least ten times. The chain couples TRBV6-2 or TRBV6-3 to TRBJ1-1; TRBD1 matches 8 bases. Losses at the gene ends were 4 bases for V and 7 bases for J; bases not matched to a gene: 2. The CDR3 loop spans 12 amino acids. Germline CDR1 is MNHEY and CDR2 is SVGEGT. The CDR3 DNA sequence: TGTGCCAGCAGTTGGGGACAGGTTGAAGCTTTCTTT. Its protein product is CASSWGQVEAFF.

The CDR3 loop reads CASARHDINTGELFF. CDR3 sequence (DNA): TGTGCCAGCGCCCGGCACGATATCAACACCGGGGAGCTGTTTTTT. V is TRBV6-2 or TRBV6-3 and J is TRBJ2-2; D ambiguous. Germline CDR1 reads MNHEY; CDR2 reads SVGEGT. V lost 8 bases and J lost 2, with 15 bases in between. The CDR3 sequence is 15 residues long.

This chain connects TRBV6-2 or TRBV6-3 to TRBJ2-7; 12 bases align to TRBD2. With V trimmed by 0 bases and J by 3 bases, 3 bases remained unmatched. The germline V gene has CDR1 MNHEY and CDR2 SVGEGT. The CDR3 contains 16 residues. The CDR3 DNA reads TGTGCCAGCAGTTACTCCCTACTAGCGGGGGGCTACGAGCAGTACTTC. Protein: CASSYSLLAGGYEQYF.

Many counts were recorded for this clonotype. CDR3 coding DNA: TGTGCCAGCAGCTTAAATCCAGGCCCCTATGGCTACACCTTC. Its protein is CASSLNPGPYGYTF. V and J are TRBV7-3 and TRBJ1-2; no clear D gene. Germline values: CDR1 SGHTA, CDR2 FQGTGA. With 1 base removed from V and 4 bases from J, the gap between germline ends came to 10 bases. The CDR3 is 14 residues long.